These 9 T cell receptor beta chains originate from one sample sequenced in a study of CD8+CD57+ T cells in acquired aplastic anemia. Genomic DNA constituted the template upon which TCR beta VDJ and CDR3 profiling was performed. TCRdb passed the reads through MiXCR, listing each CDR3 protein once. The sample lists 90,000 to 130,000 distinct CDR3 sequences, approximately 49% occurring once. The material sequenced was sorted CD4+, CD8+, or CD8+CD57+ T cells (not recorded which) from PBMCs. The receptors were sampled from a human donor in good health, serving as a control.

This clonotype was recorded many times. The rearrangement links TRBV5-8 to TRBJ1-2; no definite D call. The CDR3 sequence is 10 residues long. With 10 bases removed from V and 8 bases from J, the gap between germline ends came to 12 bases. Germline V gives CDR1 SGHTS, CDR2 YDEGEE. CDR3 nucleotides: TGTGCCGGCCCCGCCCCCGGCTACACCTTC. It yields the protein CAGPAPGYTF.

The rearrangement uses TRBV20-1 and TRBJ1-2, with a weak D call TRBD1 (5 bases). This CDR3 contains 16 residues. Germline V gene data show CDR1 as DFQATT and CDR2 as SNEGSKA (reference sequence). V shed 1 base and J shed 6 bases, with 21 bases lying between them. CDR3 protein: CSARVGLAAGRDGYTF. Written as DNA, the CDR3 is TGCAGTGCTAGAGTAGGTTTGGCAGCGGGGCGGGATGGCTACACCTTC.

The V and J genes are TRBV11-2 and TRBJ1-6; 7 bases line up with TRBD1. The V gene end was trimmed by 5 bases and the J gene end by 4 bases; junction bases not matched to a gene: 8. Germline loops: CDR1 SGHAT, CDR2 FQNNGV. CDR3 size: 16 residues. CDR3 bases: TGTGCCAGCAGCCATCATCCGGGACAGTATAATTCACCCCTCCACTTT. This encodes CASSHHPGQYNSPLHF. Supplemented by reference TRBV11-2 and TRBJ1-6, the full variable domain reads EAGVAQSPRYKIIEKRQSVAFWCNPISGHATLYWYQQILGQGPKLLIQFQNNGVVDDSQLPKDRFSAERLKGVDSTLKIQPAKLEDSAVYLCASSHHPGQYNSPLHFGNGTRLTVT.

DNA for the CDR3: TGTGCCAGCAGTGGGGGGGACAGGGGGAGTACTGAAGCTTTCTTT. This sequence encodes CASSGGDRGSTEAFF. This chain uses TRBV25-1 with TRBJ1-1; 11 nucleotides align to TRBD1. Germline trimming cut 4 bases from V and 5 bases from J; bases unmatched to any gene: 6. Per germline, CDR1 MGHDK and CDR2 SYGVNS. The CDR3 contains 15 residues.

There are many counts of this clonotype. A read error may explain this, as a much larger clone is one base away. The chain couples TRBV29-1 to TRBJ2-1, with TRBD2 as a possible D gene (6 bases). This CDR3 contains 14 residues. CDR1 and CDR2 (germline): SQVTM, ANQGSEA. This CDR3 reads CGVVPRGRINEQFF. The CDR3 DNA is TGCGGCGTTGTCCCGCGGGGTAGGATAAATGAGCAGTTCTTC.

The chain has TRBV9 and TRBJ2-3, with D unclear. CDR3 length equals 14 residues. In germline, CDR1 is SGDLS, CDR2 YYNGEE. The ends were cut back, 3 bases at V and 4 bases at J, with 12 bases in the middle. The CDR3 DNA is TGTGCCAGCAGCGGGCCCACAGCACCAGATACGCAGTATTTT. It codes for CASSGPTAPDTQYF.

J is TRBJ1-3 and V is TRBV20-1, with 7 bases lining up with TRBD1. The CDR3 contains 14 residues. CDR1 DFQATT and CDR2 SNEGSKA come from the germline V gene (reference sequence). V lost 2 bases to trimming and J lost 6 bases; unmatched junction nucleotides: 7. The CDR3 nucleotides read TGCAGTGCTAGACCATCGGGACAGCCAAACACCATATATTTT. Protein: CSARPSGQPNTIYF.

This chain uses TRBV19 with TRBJ2-7, with 7 bases aligning to TRBD1. The CDR3 sequence is 14 residues long. The germline CDR1 and CDR2 sequences are LNHDA and SQIVND (reference sequence). V lost 7 bases and J lost 0; bases outside the gene matches: 6. CDR3 nucleotide sequence: TGTGCCAGTACCGGGACAGCGAGCTCCTACGAGCAGTACTTC. Translating it yields CASTGTASSYEQYF.

This chain joins TRBV2 and TRBJ1-2; no firm D call. Germline values: CDR1 SNHLY, CDR2 FYNNEI. V lost 1 base and J lost 1, with 4 bases in between. This CDR3 has 13 amino acids. CDR3 DNA sequence: TGTGCCAGCAGTGAAGGCAGTAACTATGGCTACACCTTC. The encoded protein is CASSEGSNYGYTF.